The entry that follows covers one TCR beta chain sequence. Antigen: not known. V was cut by 0 bases and J by 6 bases, with 15 bases left in between. Germline assignment: CDR1 MNHNY and CDR2 SVGAGI (reference sequence). CDR3 length equals 15 residues. The immunoSEQ assay was version 4, run in survey mode. Method: immunoSEQ multiplex PCR; TCRdb's copy keeps in-frame clones and lacks some. The table lists 45,000 or so clones, about 88% of them singletons. The data stem from a study of persistence of HIV-infected CD4 T cells. Nonspecific anti-CD3/anti-CD28 bead stimulation represents the broad CD4+ T cell repertoire. Responding CD4+ T cells were sorted by upregulation of both CD40 ligand and CD69. For around 18 hours, CD8-depleted PBMCs received anti-CD28/CD49d costimulation, a CD40-blocking antibody and enfuvirtide.

Source: CD4+ T cells sorted from PBMCs after roughly 18-hour stimulation, taken from a patient who received antiretroviral therapy. This chain links TRBV6-6 with TRBJ2-7; D is unclear. The TCR originated in an adult woman with HIV who was CMV-seropositive. The CDR3: CASSYSTGGVSEQYF. CDR3 bases: TGTGCCAGCAGTTACTCGACTGGTGGGGTGAGCGAGCAGTACTTC.